Sequencing of this TCR beta chain was carried out in a study of regulatory T cells in long-lasting Graves disease. Researchers made TCR beta libraries by using iRepertoire HTBI primers and running Arm-PCR on CDR3 regions. TCRdb reprocessed the multiplex PCR reads via MiXCR and lists one record per CDR3 protein. Of about 470,000 distinct CDR3 sequences in the sample, just under 15% were seen once. This sample's time point: newly diagnosed GD, antithyroid drugs for less than 3 months. Isolated PBMC RNA provided the starting material for the TCR library. This clonotype was detected only a few times. The CDR3 contains 17 residues. Germline assignment: CDR1 SNHLY and CDR2 FYNNEI. V lost 4 bases to trimming and J lost 0 bases; unmatched junction nucleotides: 1. This sample also belongs to another study, concerning T cells in Graves' hyperthyroidism and ophthalmopathy.

The source of this sequence is a woman aged 25 to 39 with Graves disease. The chain has TRBV2 and TRBJ2-6; 12 bases align to TRBD2. This specimen was peripheral blood mononuclear cells (PBMCs), taken at new diagnosis, from a patient treated with antithyroid drugs. The CDR3: CASSGLAGVSGANVLTF. DNA for the CDR3: TGTGCCAGCAGTGGACTAGCGGGGGTCTCTGGGGCCAACGTCCTGACTTTC.